The 4 T cell receptor beta chains below were found in one sample sequenced in a study of blood T cells in healthy people across ages. Combining a sample-barcoded 5' primer with a J-beta primer mix, a second PCR ran for about 7 to 11 cycles. MiXCR was run by TCRdb on the 5' RACE reads, yielding one entry per CDR3 protein. The data hold 500,000 to 600,000 distinct CDR3 sequences, with 27% observed a single time. Sequenced input: blood. Receptors were obtained from a woman in her 70s in good health.

The V gene is TRBV7-8, the J gene TRBJ2-1; TRBD2 matches 12 bases. The length of the CDR3 is 15 residues. Germline trimming cut 5 bases from V and 7 bases from J; bases unmatched to any gene: 6. Germline lookup yields CDR1 SGHVS and CDR2 FQNEAQ. The chain's CDR3 is CASSIPSGGGNEQFF. The CDR3 region has the DNA TGTGCCAGCAGCATCCCTAGCGGGGGGGGTAATGAGCAGTTCTTC. The full variable domain, in which reference TRBV7-8 and TRBJ2-1 provide the parts outside the CDR3, is GAGVSQSPRYKVAKRGQDVALRCDPISGHVSLFWYQQALGQGPEFLTYFQNEAQLDKSGLPSDRFFAERPEGSVSTLKIQRTQQEDSAVYLCASSIPSGGGNEQFFGPGTRLTVL.

This clonotype turned up a few times. The chain uses TRBV10-3 and TRBJ2-3; weak D call: TRBD1 (5 bases). The CDR3 is made up of 16 amino acids. Germline lookup yields CDR1 ENHRY and CDR2 SYGVKD. V shed 0 bases and J shed 9 bases, with 19 bases lying between them. The CDR3 spells CAISESRSQAVSTQYF. The CDR3 nucleotides read TGTGCCATCAGTGAGTCGCGGTCACAGGCCGTTTCCACGCAGTATTTT.

This clonotype was found a few times. V and J are TRBV9 and TRBJ1-5; 10 bases align to TRBD1. The germline V gene encodes CDR1 SGDLS and CDR2 YYNGEE. V lost 0 bases to trimming and J lost 6 bases; unmatched junction nucleotides: 3. The CDR3 length is 15 residues. The CDR3 reads CASSVGQGASQPQHF. CDR3 bases: TGTGCCAGCAGCGTAGGACAGGGGGCAAGTCAGCCCCAGCATTTT.

V and J are TRBV20-1 and TRBJ2-5; TRBD2 agrees at 9 bases. The germline V gene encodes CDR1 DFQATT and CDR2 SNEGSKA (reference sequence). The CDR3 extends over 15 amino acids. The V gene end was trimmed by 3 bases and the J gene end by 6 bases; junction bases not matched to a gene: 11. In nucleotides, the CDR3 is TGCAGTGCTAGGGCAAGCGGGGGGCCCGGGAAGACCCAGTACTTC. Protein sequence: CSARASGGPGKTQYF.